This T cell receptor beta chain was found in a study of T cells in tuberculosis. Study-wide points: Samples were chosen by availability of cryopreserved specimens.

As for this clone: Its target is unknown.

The method was immunoSEQ multiplex PCR; TCRdb's version includes in-frame clones alone and lacks a portion of them. The sample has 30,000 or so clones, roughly 88% seen once. With 5 bases removed from V and 6 bases from J, the gap between germline ends came to 14 bases. The length of the CDR3 is 13 residues. Germline V gene sequence: CDR1 SGHTA, CDR2 FQGTGA. The time point denotes: new active TB diagnosis, blood taken before or within 7 days of starting treatment. The sample consisted of PBMCs, taken at tuberculosis diagnosis. This TCR came from an adult with tuberculosis. This chain links TRBV7-3 with TRBJ2-7; D ambiguous. As DNA, the CDR3 is TGTGCCAGCAGCAACGCGAACCCGGGCGAGCAGTACTTC. Its translation is CASSNANPGEQYF.